The 26 T cell receptor beta chains in this list originate from one sample, sequenced in a study of OX40 agonist ivuxolimab in advanced cancers. Generated by immunoSEQ multiplex PCR, the TCRdb table keeps only in-frame clones and is missing some. The table shows about 96,000 clones, with 84% occurring only once. The sequencing here drew on CD4+ or CD8+ T cells sorted from blood, taken in a trial of the OX40 agonist ivuxolimab. The receptors here all came from an adult with an advanced solid tumor such as melanoma, head and neck, liver or kidney cancer.

The chain couples TRBV11-2 to TRBJ2-1, with D perhaps being TRBD1 or TRBD2 (6 bases each). The CDR3 spans 12 residues. CDR1 and CDR2 from the germline V gene are SGHAT and FQNNGV. V shed 8 bases and J shed 8 bases, with 13 bases lying between them. The CDR3 DNA reads TGTGCCAGCGGCTCCGGGGGCGATGAGCAGTTCTTC. It specifies CASGSGGDEQFF.

The genes are TRBV29-1 and TRBJ1-2; possibly TRBD1 for D (6 bases). The CDR3 spans 14 residues. CDR1 is SQVTM, CDR2 ANQGSEA, per germline. Trimming removed 6 bases at V and 0 bases at J, with 14 bases between. The CDR3 DNA reads as TGCAGCGTCTCGACAGGACCCACTAACTATGGCTACACCTTC. Protein sequence: CSVSTGPTNYGYTF.

This clone was seen a few times. The rearrangement links TRBV7-8 to TRBJ2-1, with D tentatively TRBD1 (5 bases). The CDR3 runs 11 residues. Germline CDR1 SGHVS, CDR2 FQNEAQ. Trimming stripped 5 bases from V and 12 bases from J, with 11 bases between. CDR3 sequence: CASSPGHLQFF. The CDR3 DNA reads as TGTGCCAGCAGCCCTGGACACCTGCAGTTCTTC.

The chain links TRBV27 to TRBJ1-2; D perhaps matches TRBD1 (6 bases). CDR3 length equals 14 residues. Germline CDR1 and CDR2: MNHEY and SMNVEV (reference sequence). V was clipped by 5 bases and J by 0 bases, with 10 bases between them. DNA of the CDR3: TGTGCCAGCAGTCTACAGGGTGCTAACTATGGCTACACCTTC. Translation: CASSLQGANYGYTF.

The chain uses TRBV11-3 and TRBJ1-1; D remains ambiguous. V lost 4 bases, J lost 6 bases, and 9 bases lay in between. CDR1 SGHNT and CDR2 YENEEA come from the germline V gene. The length of the CDR3 is 12 residues. The DNA of the CDR3 is TGTGCCAGCAGCTACGGACGGGCTGAAGCTTTCTTT. Amino acids: CASSYGRAEAFF.

The chain is built from TRBV2 and TRBJ2-7, with 9 bases fitting TRBD1. The length of the CDR3 is 13 residues. The V and J ends lost 11 bases and 4 bases, in that order; junction bases with no gene match: 9. The germline gives CDR1 SNHLY, CDR2 FYNNEI. The CDR3 spells CAGTGTGIYEQYF. The CDR3 DNA reads TGTGCCGGGACCGGGACAGGGATTTACGAGCAGTACTTC.

This clone has only one observation. The genes are TRBV5-4 and TRBJ2-1; TRBD2 matches 11 bases. Trimming took 3 bases from V and 5 from J; bases not matched to a gene: 4. The CDR3 contains 15 residues. Germline values: CDR1 SGHNT, CDR2 YYREEE (reference sequence). The CDR3 protein is CASSWGGLADNEQFF. Written as DNA, the CDR3 is TGTGCCAGCAGCTGGGGGGGACTAGCGGACAATGAGCAGTTCTTC.

This CDR3 reads CASSDRGGTDTQYF. CDR3 nucleotide sequence: TGTGCCAGCAGTGACAGGGGTGGGACAGATACGCAGTATTTT. The V call is TRBV6-4, the J call TRBJ2-3; TRBD1 is a possible D gene (5 bases). Germline loops: CDR1 MRHNA, CDR2 SNTAGT. Trimming left V 2 bases short and J 3 bases short, with 9 bases between. The CDR3 has 14 residues.

This CDR3 reads CASSDQGGPYEQYF. The DNA for the CDR3 is TGTGCCAGCAGCGACCAGGGGGGTCCTTACGAGCAGTACTTC. The V and J genes are TRBV7-9 and TRBJ2-7, with a tentative D call TRBD1 (7 bases). V was shortened by 5 bases and J by 4 bases, with 15 bases between the two germline ends. CDR3 length: 14 residues. The germline V gene has CDR1 SEHNR and CDR2 FQNEAQ (reference sequence).

V and J are TRBV28 and TRBJ1-2, with D possibly being TRBD1 (6 bases). The CDR3 has 14 amino acids. In germline, CDR1 is MDHEN, CDR2 SYDVKM. Trimming shortened V by 8 bases and J by 0 bases, and 13 bases separated the two germline ends. The CDR3: CASGGHEANYGYTF. CDR3 DNA sequence: TGTGCCAGCGGGGGACATGAAGCTAACTATGGCTACACCTTC.

DNA of the CDR3: TGTGCCAGCAGCTTAGCGGGACAGGGTAATCGGAATGAGCAGTTCTTC. The encoded protein is CASSLAGQGNRNEQFF. The chain joins TRBV11-1 to TRBJ2-1; TRBD1 agrees at 9 bases. CDR3 size: 16 residues. The V gene's germline CDR1 is SGHAT and CDR2 FQDESV (reference sequence). With V trimmed by 0 bases and J by 7 bases, 7 bases remained unmatched.

In DNA, the CDR3 is TGTGCCACCCTATTCAATCAGCCCCAGCATTTT. Its protein product is CATLFNQPQHF. The chain links TRBV21-1 to TRBJ1-5. TRBV21-1 is a known pseudogene. CDR3 size: 11 residues.

V gene TRBV6-5 combines with J gene TRBJ1-2, with D hard to call. CDR3 length: 14 residues. The V end was cut by 2 bases, the J end by 0 bases, with 7 bases between. CDR1 MNHEY and CDR2 SVGAGI come from the germline V gene. CDR3 in amino acids: CASSYRASNYGYTF. The CDR3 DNA reads as TGTGCCAGCAGTTACCGGGCTTCTAACTATGGCTACACCTTC.

This rearrangement joins TRBV27 to TRBJ1-6; D is perhaps TRBD1 (5 bases). The CDR3 is made up of 17 amino acids. Looked up from germline, CDR1 is MNHEY and CDR2 is SMNVEV (reference sequence). With 5 bases removed from V and 5 bases from J, the gap between germline ends came to 19 bases. The CDR3 DNA reads as TGTGCCAGCAGTCTGATCGGAGCAGGGTTTGATAATTCACCCCTCCACTTT. The encoded protein is CASSLIGAGFDNSPLHF.

This rearrangement joins TRBV12-5 to TRBJ2-1; no firm D call. V was clipped by 3 bases and J by 5 bases, with 14 bases between them. This CDR3 has 15 amino acids. CDR1 is LGHNT, CDR2 FRNRAP, per germline. CDR3: CASGFGQAVDNEQFF. Here the CDR3 DNA reads TGTGCTAGTGGTTTTGGGCAGGCTGTGGACAATGAGCAGTTCTTC.

This chain connects TRBV7-2 to TRBJ2-7; D call uncertain. This CDR3 is 14 amino acids long. V was pared by 5 bases and J by 0 bases, with 11 bases between. CDR1 is SGHTA and CDR2 is FQGNSA in the germline V gene. CDR3 nucleotide sequence: TGTGCCAGCAGCCCGCAGCTCAGCTCCTACGAGCAGTACTTC. It translates to CASSPQLSSYEQYF.

This rearrangement joins TRBV11-2 to TRBJ2-5; perhaps TRBD1 as D (5 bases). The CDR3 loop spans 13 amino acids. The V end lost 5 bases, the J end lost 4 bases, and 11 bases lay between the germline ends. The germline gives CDR1 SGHAT, CDR2 FQNNGV. The chain's CDR3 is CASSGRGSETQYF. Here the CDR3 DNA reads TGTGCCAGCAGCGGAAGGGGATCAGAGACCCAGTACTTC.

The chain recombines TRBV18 with TRBJ1-5; possibly TRBD1 for D (5 bases). This CDR3 is 13 amino acids long. V lost 3 bases, J lost 7 bases, and 10 bases lay in between. Germline loops: CDR1 KGHSH, CDR2 LQKENI. For the CDR3, the DNA is TGTGCCAGCTCACCGGATCAGGGACAGCCCCAGCATTTT. It translates to CASSPDQGQPQHF. Combining the CDR3 with reference TRBV18 and TRBJ1-5 gives the whole variable domain NAGVMQNPRHLVRRRGQEARLRCSPMKGHSHVYWYRQLPEEGLKFMVYLQKENIIDESGMPKERFSAEFPKEGPSILRIQQVVRGDSAAYFCASSPDQGQPQHFGDGTRLSIL.

This chain links TRBV11-2 with TRBJ2-5, with 8 bases identical to TRBD1. Germline CDR1 reads SGHAT; CDR2 reads FQNNGV. Trimming at V came to 1 base and at J to 1 base, leaving 5 bases not matched to a gene. CDR3 size: 16 residues. CDR3 coding DNA: TGTGCCAGCAGCTTAGGACAGGGGCCCAGCCAAGAGACCCAGTACTTC. Residues: CASSLGQGPSQETQYF.

The chain is built from TRBV6-5 and TRBJ2-1, with D perhaps matching TRBD2 (5 bases). The V gene lost 8 bases and the J gene lost 4 bases, with 15 bases spanning the gap. There are 14 residues in the CDR3. The germline CDR1 and CDR2 sequences are MNHEY and SVGAGI. This chain's CDR3 is CASEAVGPYNEQFF. CDR3 DNA sequence: TGTGCCAGCGAAGCGGTAGGGCCGTACAATGAGCAGTTCTTC.

This sequence joins TRBV9 and TRBJ2-7, with 7 bases fitting TRBD1. V was clipped by 0 bases and J by 3 bases; unmatched bases: 12. Germline CDR1 SGDLS, CDR2 YYNGEE. The CDR3 consists of 17 residues. The CDR3 loop is CASSVEGETTGYYEQYF. CDR3 sequence (DNA): TGTGCCAGCAGCGTAGAGGGGGAAACGACAGGGTACTACGAGCAGTACTTC.

V gene TRBV30 combines with J gene TRBJ1-1; 7 bases fit TRBD1. Germline V gene sequence: CDR1 GTSNPN, CDR2 SVGIG (reference sequence). The CDR3 loop spans 14 amino acids. J was trimmed by 0 bases and V by 7 bases; bases with no gene match: 8. This CDR3 reads CASGGLSMNTEAFF. The CDR3 region has the DNA TGTGCCTCAGGGGGGTTATCAATGAACACTGAAGCTTTCTTT. The entire variable domain, with the rest obtained from reference TRBV30 and TRBJ1-1, is as follows: SQTIHQWPATLVQPVGSPLSLECTVEGTSNPNLYWYRQAAGRGLQLLFYSVGIGQISSEVPQNLSASRPQDRQFILSSKKLLLSDSGFYLCASGGLSMNTEAFFGQGTRLTVV.

This chain links TRBV14 with TRBJ1-2; D not certain. The CDR3 has 14 amino acids. Germline-derived CDR1 and CDR2 are SGHDN and FVKESK. Trimming took off 0 bases at V and 2 bases at J, with 7 bases between the two ends. DNA for the CDR3: TGTGCCAGCAGCCAAGATCAACAGAACTATGGCTACACCTTC. Translating gives CASSQDQQNYGYTF.

The V gene is TRBV4-2, the J gene TRBJ1-5; D not resolved. CDR1 and CDR2 (germline): LGHNA, YNFKEQ. The CDR3 loop spans 13 amino acids. V was shortened by 4 bases and J by 6 bases, with 10 bases between the two germline ends. This CDR3 is CASSRLEAQPQHF. CDR3 DNA: TGTGCCAGCAGCCGACTAGAGGCTCAGCCCCAGCATTTT.

The CDR3 loop reads CASSLAPRTGGHSPLHF. CDR3 sequence (DNA): TGTGCCAGCAGCTTAGCCCCTCGGACAGGGGGCCACTCACCCCTCCACTTT. The chain has TRBV11-2 and TRBJ1-6; 11 bases align to TRBD1. Trimming took 1 base from V and 10 from J; bases not matched to a gene: 9. The CDR3 contains 17 residues. Germline V CDR1 and CDR2: SGHAT, FQNNGV.

This chain links TRBV18 with TRBJ2-5; D unresolved. V was cut by 3 bases and J by 1 base, with 3 bases left in between. The CDR3 length is 12 residues. Germline values: CDR1 KGHSH, CDR2 LQKENI. CDR3 DNA sequence: TGTGCCAGCTCACCGATCCAAGAGACCCAGTACTTC. Translated: CASSPIQETQYF. Full variable domain (outside the CDR3, taken from reference TRBV18 and TRBJ2-5): NAGVMQNPRHLVRRRGQEARLRCSPMKGHSHVYWYRQLPEEGLKFMVYLQKENIIDESGMPKERFSAEFPKEGPSILRIQQVVRGDSAAYFCASSPIQETQYFGPGTRLLVL.